This TCR beta chain stems from a study of blood T cell repertoires in COVID-19 (dated by TCRdb to about 2020). Concerning the study at large: The collaborator samples originated in the United States, Italy and Spain and spanned the acute and convalescent phases of COVID-19. Where available, HLA class I and class II types were obtained from metadata supplied by the sample provider rather than from assay-based typing. The repertoires were released in a freely available public database meant as a resource for research on the immune response to SARS-CoV-2. The material from the prospective study consisted of cDNA or gDNA derived from T cells, B-cell-depleted T cells, or PBMCs. Subjects who had been exposed to COVID-19, were actively infected with it, or had recovered from it provided the deeply sampled blood TCRbeta repertoires that made up the dataset. The samples were drawn from two sources: the first 160 participants of the ongoing ImmuneRACE study, and 950 to 1,500 subjects contributed by 6 global collaborators. Sample metadata almost always included a de-identified subject ID, COVID-19 status, age in years and sex.

As to this clone: Its binding antigen is unknown. Base quality data are lacking; no much larger clone is found one base away.

TCRbeta CDR3 regions were amplified from genomic DNA by means of the immunoSEQ Assay, a bias-controlled multiplex PCR. The original methods were these. Within the assay, amplification of reference gene primers was used to estimate how many nucleated cells each sample contained. To quantify the absolute abundance of each unique TCRbeta CDR3 rearrangement, sequence reads were collapsed and filtered. For each sample, productive Simpson clonality was calculated by taking the square root of Simpson's diversity index across productive rearrangements. The table was pulled from immuneACCESS by TCRdb, which kept in-frame rearrangements only. Such tables lose some clones; where checked, under half of the loss comes from unresolved V genes, and the rest has no known cause. That table gives V, J and clone size, and the DNA gave D and trimming. For this sample there are about 100,000 clones; 75% to 90% appear just once. Jointly, the top ten make up around 2% of the sample.

CDR3 length: 12 amino acids, cysteine to phenylalanine. Only the CDR3 portion is preserved as DNA: 36 bases, with reading frame beginning at the first base. According to the germline V gene (reference sequence), CDR1 reads MNHEY and CDR2 reads SMNVEV. Trimming takes 7 bases from V and 3 bases from J, and the germline ends sit 10 bases apart. Each collaborating institution followed its own protocols to collect whole blood in K2EDTA tubes. Collaborator samples were shipped for TCRbeta analysis as frozen whole blood, isolated PBMCs, or DNA extracted from either sample type. What the authors observed across the whole study: How much clinical and demographic metadata was included differed by source and by participant, and the metadata was provided uncurated.

The V and J segments used are TRBV27 and TRBJ2-7; the D region possibly corresponds to TRBD1 (6 bases align). The sample comprised peripheral blood. The TCR sequence derives from a woman in her sixties or seventies with active or convalescent COVID-19. The DNA sequence is TGTGCCAGCACCGACAGGAACTACGAGCAGTACTTC. Its translation is CASTDRNYEQYF.